This TCR beta chain emerged from a study of Ad26.COV2.S vaccination and SARS-CoV-2 variants. Germline lookup yields CDR1 MNHEY and CDR2 SMNVEV (reference sequence). The CDR3 is 13 amino acids. Trimming took 3 bases from V and 3 from J, leaving 8 bases between them. The treatment denotes: roughly 18 received Ad26.COV2.S at low or high dose, single or two shots; about 5 received placebo; per-sample allocation not given. Samples analyzed were those drawn on day 63 after the first vaccine or placebo injection. In Boston, an adult donor aged 18-55 years took part. It was Wuhan-strain SARS-CoV-2 spike that the Ad26 vaccine vector expressed. Study outcomes and limitations: Researchers reported similar non-spike TCR breadth in vaccine and placebo recipients. Substantial post-vaccination breadth of spike-specific CD8+ and CD4+ T cell responses was reported.

Assay used: immunoSEQ multiplex PCR; TCRdb lists only in-frame clones, some missing. The data show around 320,000 clones, around four fifths seen once. In regard to this clone: Its target is not known.

The receptor's source is a person aged 18-65 years who received the Ad26.COV2.S COVID-19 vaccine or a placebo. The sample here was peripheral blood, taken in a trial of Ad26.COV2.S vaccine versus placebo. This chain connects TRBV27 to TRBJ1-1, with a weak D call TRBD1 (5 bases). This CDR3 reads CASSFWGDTEAFF. The CDR3, as DNA: TGTGCCAGCAGTTTCTGGGGGGACACTGAAGCTTTCTTT.